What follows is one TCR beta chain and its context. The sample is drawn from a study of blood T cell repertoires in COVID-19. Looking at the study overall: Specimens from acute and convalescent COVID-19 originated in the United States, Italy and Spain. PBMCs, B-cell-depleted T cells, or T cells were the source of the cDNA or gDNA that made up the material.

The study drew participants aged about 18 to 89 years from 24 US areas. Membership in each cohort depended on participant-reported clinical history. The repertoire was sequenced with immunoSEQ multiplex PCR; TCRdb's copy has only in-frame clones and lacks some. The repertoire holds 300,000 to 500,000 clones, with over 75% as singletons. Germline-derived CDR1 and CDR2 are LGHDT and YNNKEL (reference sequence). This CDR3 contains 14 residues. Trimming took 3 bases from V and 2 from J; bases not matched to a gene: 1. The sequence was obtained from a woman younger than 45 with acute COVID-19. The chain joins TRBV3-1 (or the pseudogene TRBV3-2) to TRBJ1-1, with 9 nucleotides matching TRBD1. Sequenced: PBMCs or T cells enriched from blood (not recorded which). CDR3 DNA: TGTGCCAGCAGCCAGACAGGGGGTAACACTGAAGCTTTCTTT. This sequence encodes CASSQTGGNTEAFF.